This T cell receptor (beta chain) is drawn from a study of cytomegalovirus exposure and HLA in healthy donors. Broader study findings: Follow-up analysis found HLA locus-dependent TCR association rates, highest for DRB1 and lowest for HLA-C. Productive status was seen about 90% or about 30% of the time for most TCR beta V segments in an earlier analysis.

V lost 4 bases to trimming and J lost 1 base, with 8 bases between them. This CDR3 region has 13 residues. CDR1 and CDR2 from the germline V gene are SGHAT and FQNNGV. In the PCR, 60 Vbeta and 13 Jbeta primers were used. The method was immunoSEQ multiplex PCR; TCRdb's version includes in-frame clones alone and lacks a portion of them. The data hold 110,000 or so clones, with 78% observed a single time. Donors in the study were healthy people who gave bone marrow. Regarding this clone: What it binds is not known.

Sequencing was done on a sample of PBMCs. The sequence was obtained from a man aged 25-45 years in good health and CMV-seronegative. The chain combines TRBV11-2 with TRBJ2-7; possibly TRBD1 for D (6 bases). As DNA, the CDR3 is TGTGCCAGCAGCTGGACAGAATCCTACGAGCAGTACTTC. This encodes CASSWTESYEQYF. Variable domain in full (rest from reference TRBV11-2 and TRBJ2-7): EAGVAQSPRYKIIEKRQSVAFWCNPISGHATLYWYQQILGQGPKLLIQFQNNGVVDDSQLPKDRFSAERLKGVDSTLKIQPAKLEDSAVYLCASSWTESYEQYFGPGTRLTVT.